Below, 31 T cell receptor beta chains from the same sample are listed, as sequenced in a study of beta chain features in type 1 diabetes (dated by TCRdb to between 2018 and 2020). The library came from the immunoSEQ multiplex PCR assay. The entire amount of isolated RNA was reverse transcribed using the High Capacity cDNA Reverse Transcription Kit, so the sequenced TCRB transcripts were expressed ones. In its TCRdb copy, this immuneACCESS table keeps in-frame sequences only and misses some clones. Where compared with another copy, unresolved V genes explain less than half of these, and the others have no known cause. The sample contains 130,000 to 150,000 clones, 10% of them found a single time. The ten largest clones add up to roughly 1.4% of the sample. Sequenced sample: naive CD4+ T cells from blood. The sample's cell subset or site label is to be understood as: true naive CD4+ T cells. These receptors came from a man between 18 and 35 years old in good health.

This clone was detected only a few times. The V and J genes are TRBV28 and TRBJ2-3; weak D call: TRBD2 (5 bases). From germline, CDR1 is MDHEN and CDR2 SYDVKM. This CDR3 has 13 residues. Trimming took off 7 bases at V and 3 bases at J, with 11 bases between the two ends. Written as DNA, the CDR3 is TGTGCCAGCAACCGAGGGTATACAGATACGCAGTATTTT. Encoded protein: CASNRGYTDTQYF.

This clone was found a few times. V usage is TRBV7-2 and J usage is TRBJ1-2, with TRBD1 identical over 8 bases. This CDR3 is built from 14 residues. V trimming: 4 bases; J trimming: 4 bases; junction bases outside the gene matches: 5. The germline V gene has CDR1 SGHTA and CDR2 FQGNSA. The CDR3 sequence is CASSSGDRIYGYTF. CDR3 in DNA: TGTGCCAGCAGCTCGGGGGACAGGATCTATGGCTACACCTTC.

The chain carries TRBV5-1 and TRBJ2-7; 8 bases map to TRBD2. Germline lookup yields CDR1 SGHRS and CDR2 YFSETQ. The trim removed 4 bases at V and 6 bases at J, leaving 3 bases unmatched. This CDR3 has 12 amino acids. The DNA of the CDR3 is TGCGCCAGCAGCCCGGGGGGGGTCGAGCAGTACTTC. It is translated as CASSPGGVEQYF.

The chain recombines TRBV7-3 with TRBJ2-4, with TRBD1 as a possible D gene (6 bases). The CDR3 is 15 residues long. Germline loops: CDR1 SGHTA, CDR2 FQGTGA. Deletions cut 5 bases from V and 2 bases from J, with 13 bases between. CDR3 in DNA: TGTGCCAGCAGCCCAGACAGGCTTTCCAAAAACATTCAGTACTTC. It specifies CASSPDRLSKNIQYF.

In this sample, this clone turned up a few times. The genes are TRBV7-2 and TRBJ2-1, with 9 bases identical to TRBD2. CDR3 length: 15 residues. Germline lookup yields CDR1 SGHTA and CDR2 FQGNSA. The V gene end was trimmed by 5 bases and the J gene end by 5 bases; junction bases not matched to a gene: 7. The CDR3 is CASSPRIAGDNEQFF. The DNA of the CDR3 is TGTGCCAGCAGCCCGAGGATAGCGGGGGACAATGAGCAGTTCTTC.

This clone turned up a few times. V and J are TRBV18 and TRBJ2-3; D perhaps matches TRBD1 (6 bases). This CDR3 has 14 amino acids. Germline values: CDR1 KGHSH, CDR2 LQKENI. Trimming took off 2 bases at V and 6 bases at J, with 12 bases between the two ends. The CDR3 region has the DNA TGTGCCAGCTCACCAGACAGGTTCGGGGATACGCAGTATTTT. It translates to CASSPDRFGDTQYF.

The CDR3 sequence is CASSYTGTQAEKLFF. CDR3 DNA: TGTGCCAGTAGTTATACCGGGACTCAGGCTGAAAAACTGTTTTTT. The chain employs TRBV19 and TRBJ1-4; D is possibly TRBD1 (5 bases). CDR1 is LNHDA, CDR2 SQIVND, per germline (reference sequence). The CDR3 extends over 15 amino acids. V lost 5 bases, J lost 7 bases, and 17 bases lay in between. Based on the CDR3 plus reference TRBV19 and TRBJ1-4, the full variable domain is DGGITQSPKYLFRKEGQNVTLSCEQNLNHDAMYWYRQDPGQGLRLIYYSQIVNDFQKGDIAEGYSVSREKKESFPLTVTSAQKNPTAFYLCASSYTGTQAEKLFFGSGTQLSVL.

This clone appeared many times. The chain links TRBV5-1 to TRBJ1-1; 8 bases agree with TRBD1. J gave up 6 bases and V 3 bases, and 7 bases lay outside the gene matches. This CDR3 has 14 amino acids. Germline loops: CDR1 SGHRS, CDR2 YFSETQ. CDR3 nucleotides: TGCGCCAGCAGCTCAACAGGGGGTGAGCCTGAAGCTTTCTTT. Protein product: CASSSTGGEPEAFF.

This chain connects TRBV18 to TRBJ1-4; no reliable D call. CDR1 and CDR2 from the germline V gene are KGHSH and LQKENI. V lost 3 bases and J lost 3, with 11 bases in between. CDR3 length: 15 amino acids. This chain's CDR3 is CASSPLQKPNEKLFF. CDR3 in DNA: TGTGCCAGCTCACCGTTACAGAAACCTAATGAAAAACTGTTTTTT.

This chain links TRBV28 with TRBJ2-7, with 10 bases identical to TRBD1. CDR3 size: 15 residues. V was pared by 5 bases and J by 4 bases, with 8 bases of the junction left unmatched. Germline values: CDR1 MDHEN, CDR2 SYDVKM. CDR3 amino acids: CASSGQGVPGYEQYF. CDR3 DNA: TGTGCCAGCAGTGGACAGGGGGTGCCAGGTTACGAGCAGTACTTC.

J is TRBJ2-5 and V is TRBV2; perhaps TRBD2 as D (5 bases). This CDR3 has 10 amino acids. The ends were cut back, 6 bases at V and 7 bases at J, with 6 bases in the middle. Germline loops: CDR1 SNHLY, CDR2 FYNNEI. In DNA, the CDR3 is TGTGCCAGCAGCCGGGGGACCCAGTACTTC. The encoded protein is CASSRGTQYF.

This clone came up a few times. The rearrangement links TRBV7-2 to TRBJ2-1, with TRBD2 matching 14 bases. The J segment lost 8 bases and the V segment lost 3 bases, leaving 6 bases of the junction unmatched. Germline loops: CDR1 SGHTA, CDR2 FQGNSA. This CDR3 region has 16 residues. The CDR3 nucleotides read TGTGCCAGCAGCTTTGCCGGGACTAGCGGGGGATATGAGCAGTTCTTC. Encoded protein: CASSFAGTSGGYEQFF.

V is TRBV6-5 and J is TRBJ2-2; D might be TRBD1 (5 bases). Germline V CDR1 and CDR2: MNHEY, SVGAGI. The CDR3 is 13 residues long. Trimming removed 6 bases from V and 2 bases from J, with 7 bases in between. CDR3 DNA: TGTGCCAGCAGGGGGCTCAACACCGGGGAGCTGTTTTTT. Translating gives CASRGLNTGELFF.

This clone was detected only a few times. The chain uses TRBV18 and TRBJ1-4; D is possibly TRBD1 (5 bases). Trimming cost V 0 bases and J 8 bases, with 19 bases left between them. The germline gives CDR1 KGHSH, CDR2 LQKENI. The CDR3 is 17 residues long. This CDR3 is CASSPPAFPGVKEKLFF. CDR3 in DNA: TGTGCCAGCTCACCACCGGCCTTTCCGGGGGTCAAGGAAAAACTGTTTTTT.

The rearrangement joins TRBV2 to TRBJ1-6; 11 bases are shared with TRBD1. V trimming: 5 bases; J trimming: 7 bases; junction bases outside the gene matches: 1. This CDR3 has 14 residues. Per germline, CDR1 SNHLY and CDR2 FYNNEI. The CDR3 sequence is CASSRDRGNSPLHF. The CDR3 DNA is TGTGCCAGCAGTCGGGACAGGGGGAATTCACCCCTCCACTTT.

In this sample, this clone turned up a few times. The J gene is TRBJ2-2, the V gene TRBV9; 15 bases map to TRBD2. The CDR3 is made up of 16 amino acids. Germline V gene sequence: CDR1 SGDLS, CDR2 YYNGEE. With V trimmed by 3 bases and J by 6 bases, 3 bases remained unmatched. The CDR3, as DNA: TGTGCCAGCAGCGCCAGGACTAGCGGGGGGGCCGGGGAGCTGTTTTTT. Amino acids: CASSARTSGGAGELFF. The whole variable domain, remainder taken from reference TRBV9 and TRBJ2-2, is DSGVTQTPKHLITATGQRVTLRCSPRSGDLSVYWYQQSLDQGLQFLIQYYNGEERAKGNILERFSAQQFPDLHSELNLSSLELGDSALYFCASSARTSGGAGELFFGEGSRLTVL.

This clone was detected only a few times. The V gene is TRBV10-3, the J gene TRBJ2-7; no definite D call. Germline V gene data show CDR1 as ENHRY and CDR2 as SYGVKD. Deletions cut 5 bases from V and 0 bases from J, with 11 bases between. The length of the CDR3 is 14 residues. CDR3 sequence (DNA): TGTGCCATCAGTAACTCTCGGTTCTCCTACGAGCAGTACTTC. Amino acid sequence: CAISNSRFSYEQYF.

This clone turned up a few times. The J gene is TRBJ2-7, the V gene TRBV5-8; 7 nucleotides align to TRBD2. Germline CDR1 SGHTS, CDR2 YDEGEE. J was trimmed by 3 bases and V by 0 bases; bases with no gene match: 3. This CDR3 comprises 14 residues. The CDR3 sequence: CASSLVRGYYEQYF. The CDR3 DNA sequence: TGTGCCAGCAGCTTGGTGCGGGGGTACTACGAGCAGTACTTC.

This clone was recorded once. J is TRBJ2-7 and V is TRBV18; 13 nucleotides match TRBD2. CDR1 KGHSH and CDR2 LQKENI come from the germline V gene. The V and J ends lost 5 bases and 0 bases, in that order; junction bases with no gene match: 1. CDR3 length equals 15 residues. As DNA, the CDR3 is TGTGCCAGCTCAGGGACTAGCGGGGTCTCCTACGAGCAGTACTTC. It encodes CASSGTSGVSYEQYF.

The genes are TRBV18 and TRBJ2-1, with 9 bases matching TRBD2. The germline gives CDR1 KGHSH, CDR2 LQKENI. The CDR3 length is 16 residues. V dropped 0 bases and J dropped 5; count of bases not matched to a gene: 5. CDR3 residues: CASSPPTLAGHNEQFF. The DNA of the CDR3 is TGTGCCAGCTCACCACCGACCCTAGCGGGACACAATGAGCAGTTCTTC.

CDR3 sequence: CASSLAGGHTDTQYF. The CDR3 DNA is TGTGCCAGCTCATTAGCGGGGGGCCACACAGATACGCAGTATTTT. V and J are TRBV7-2 and TRBJ2-3, with 10 nucleotides matching TRBD2. The CDR3 length is 15 residues. CDR1 and CDR2 (germline): SGHTA, FQGNSA. V lost 8 bases to trimming and J lost 2 bases; unmatched junction nucleotides: 7.

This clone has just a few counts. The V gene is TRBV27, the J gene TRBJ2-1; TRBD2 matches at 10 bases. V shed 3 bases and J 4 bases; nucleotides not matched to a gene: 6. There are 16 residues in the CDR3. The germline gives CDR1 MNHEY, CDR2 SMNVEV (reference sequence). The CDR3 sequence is CASSFASGGPYNEQFF. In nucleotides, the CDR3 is TGTGCCAGCAGTTTTGCTAGCGGGGGACCTTACAATGAGCAGTTCTTC.

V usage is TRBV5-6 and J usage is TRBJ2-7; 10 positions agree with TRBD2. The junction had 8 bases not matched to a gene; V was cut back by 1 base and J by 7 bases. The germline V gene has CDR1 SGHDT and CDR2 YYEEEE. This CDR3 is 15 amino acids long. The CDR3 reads CASSLYSGGPGEQYF. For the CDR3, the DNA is TGTGCCAGCAGCTTGTATAGCGGGGGGCCGGGAGAGCAGTACTTC.

The CDR3 sequence is CASSLVFAGMNTEAFF. The CDR3 region has the DNA TGCGCCAGCAGCTTGGTATTCGCAGGGATGAACACTGAAGCTTTCTTT. This chain links TRBV5-1 with TRBJ1-1; the D gene is possibly TRBD1 (5 bases). Germline CDR1 reads SGHRS; CDR2 reads YFSETQ. Trimming shortened V by 0 bases and J by 0 bases, and 12 bases separated the two germline ends. This CDR3 contains 16 residues.

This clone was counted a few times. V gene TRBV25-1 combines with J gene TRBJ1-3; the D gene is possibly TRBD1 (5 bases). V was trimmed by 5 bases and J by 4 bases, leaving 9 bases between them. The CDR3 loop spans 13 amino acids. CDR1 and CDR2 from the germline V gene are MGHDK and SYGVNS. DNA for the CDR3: TGTGCCAGCAGTCCCACAGGAGGAAACACCATATATTTT. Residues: CASSPTGGNTIYF. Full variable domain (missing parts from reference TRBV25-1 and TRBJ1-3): EADIYQTPRYLVIGTGKKITLECSQTMGHDKMYWYQQDPGMELHLIHYSYGVNSTEKGDLSSESTVSRIRTEHFPLTLESARPSHTSQYLCASSPTGGNTIYFGEGSWLTVV.

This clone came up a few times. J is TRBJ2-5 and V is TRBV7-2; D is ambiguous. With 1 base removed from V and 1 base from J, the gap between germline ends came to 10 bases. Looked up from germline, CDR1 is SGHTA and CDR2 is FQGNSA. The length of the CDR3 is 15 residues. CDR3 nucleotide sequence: TGTGCCAGCAGCTTAGGTCGGAGCAGCCAAGAGACCCAGTACTTC. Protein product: CASSLGRSSQETQYF.

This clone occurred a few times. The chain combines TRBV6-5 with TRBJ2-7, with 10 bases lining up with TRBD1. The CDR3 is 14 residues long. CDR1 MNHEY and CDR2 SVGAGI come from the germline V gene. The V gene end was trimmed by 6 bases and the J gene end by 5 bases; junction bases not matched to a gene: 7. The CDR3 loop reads CASRVTGGPHEQYF. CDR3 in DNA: TGTGCCAGCAGAGTGACAGGGGGCCCGCACGAGCAGTACTTC.

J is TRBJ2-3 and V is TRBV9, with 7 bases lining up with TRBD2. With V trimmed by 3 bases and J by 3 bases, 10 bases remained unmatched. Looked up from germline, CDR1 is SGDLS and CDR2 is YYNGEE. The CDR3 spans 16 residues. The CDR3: CASSAPGGRVTDTQYF. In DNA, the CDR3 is TGTGCCAGCAGCGCCCCTGGAGGGAGGGTGACAGATACGCAGTATTTT. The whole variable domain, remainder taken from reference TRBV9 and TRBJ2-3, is DSGVTQTPKHLITATGQRVTLRCSPRSGDLSVYWYQQSLDQGLQFLIQYYNGEERAKGNILERFSAQQFPDLHSELNLSSLELGDSALYFCASSAPGGRVTDTQYFGPGTRLTVL.

The CDR3 DNA sequence: TGTGCCAGCAGTGAAGGATGGCCTAACTATGGCTACACCTTC. Translated, it gives CASSEGWPNYGYTF. This chain links TRBV2 with TRBJ1-2; D gene uncertain. The CDR3 contains 14 residues. V gave up 1 base and J gave up 0 bases, with 6 bases separating them. CDR1 and CDR2 (germline): SNHLY, FYNNEI.

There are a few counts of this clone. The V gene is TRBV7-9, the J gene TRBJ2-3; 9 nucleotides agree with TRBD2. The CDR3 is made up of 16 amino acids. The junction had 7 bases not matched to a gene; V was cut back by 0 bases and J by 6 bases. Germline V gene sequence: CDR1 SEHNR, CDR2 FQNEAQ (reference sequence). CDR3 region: CASSLAVLAGTDTQYF. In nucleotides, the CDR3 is TGTGCCAGCAGCTTAGCCGTGCTAGCGGGGACGGATACGCAGTATTTT.

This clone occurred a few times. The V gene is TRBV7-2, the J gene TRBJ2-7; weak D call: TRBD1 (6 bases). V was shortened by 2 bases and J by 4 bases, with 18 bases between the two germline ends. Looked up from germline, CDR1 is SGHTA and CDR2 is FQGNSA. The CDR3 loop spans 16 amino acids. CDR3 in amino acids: CASSLHSGHRVYEQYF. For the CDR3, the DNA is TGTGCCAGCAGCTTACATAGTGGTCACAGGGTGTACGAGCAGTACTTC.